The clone carrying this T cell receptor beta chain has just one count. Its antigen is unknown. The junction departs from germline at one end; a sequencing error may be responsible. This entry is derived from a study of PD-1 blockade in classical Hodgkin lymphoma. General study points: Complete responders showed a baseline diversity that resembled the diversity of newly diagnosed patients.

Exposure to brentuximab vedotin varied, and each patient had relapsed following autologous stem cell transplantation. Here immunoSEQ multiplex PCR was the method, and the copy in TCRdb shows in-frame clones only, minus some. The repertoire holds about 27,000 clones, with under 85% as singletons. Here the sequenced sample was peripheral blood mononuclear cells (PBMCs), taken before the second cycle of nivolumab. The sequence was obtained from a human donor with classical Hodgkin lymphoma.

The CDR3 DNA reads as TGTGCCAGCAGCTTCCCGGGGAGGGGGAATGCAAAACTGTTTTTT. Protein: CASSFPGRGNAKLFF. The V and J genes are TRBV7-9 and TRBJ1-4; weak D call: TRBD1 (6 bases). CDR3 size: 15 residues. In germline, CDR1 is SEHNR, CDR2 FQNEAQ (reference sequence). Together with reference TRBV7-9 and TRBJ1-4, the CDR3 gives the full variable domain: DTGVSQNPRHKITKRGQNVTFRCDPISEHNRLYWYRQTLGQGPEFLTYFQNEAQLEKSRLLSDRFSAERPKGSFSTLEIQRTEQGDSAMYLCASSFPGRGNAKLFFGSGTQLSVL.